This T cell receptor beta chain came from a study of blood T cell repertoires in COVID-19. The germline V and J ends were trimmed by 3 bases and 6 bases, with 14 bases remaining between them. Germline V lookup: CDR1 SEHNR, CDR2 FQNEAQ (reference sequence). This CDR3 has 14 residues. Clones were read by immunoSEQ multiplex PCR, and TCRdb kept only the in-frame ones, dropping some. The sample yields 200,000 to 250,000 clones, approximately 78% seen once. This receptor was identified in a woman older than 75 with COVID-19, enrolled during active disease. The J gene is TRBJ1-1, the V gene TRBV7-9; D remains unclear. The sample taken for sequencing was peripheral blood. The CDR3 DNA reads TGTGCCAGCAGCTTGAGAACAGCCGTCCCTGAAGCTTTCTTT. It yields the protein CASSLRTAVPEAFF.